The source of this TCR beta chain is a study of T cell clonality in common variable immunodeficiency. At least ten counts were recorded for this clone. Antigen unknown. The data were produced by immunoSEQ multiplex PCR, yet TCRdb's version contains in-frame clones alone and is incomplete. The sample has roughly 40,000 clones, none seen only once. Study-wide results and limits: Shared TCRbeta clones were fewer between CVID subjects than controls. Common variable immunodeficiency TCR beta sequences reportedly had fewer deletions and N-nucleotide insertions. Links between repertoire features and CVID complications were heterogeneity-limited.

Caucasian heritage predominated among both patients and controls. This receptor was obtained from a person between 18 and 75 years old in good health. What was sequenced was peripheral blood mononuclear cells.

CDR3 DNA, as far as it was read: TGCAGTGCTAGAGAGATTTTAGCGGGAGAGCGCACAGATACG. This codes for CSAREILAGERTDT. The entire CDR3 is CSAREILAGERTDTQYF. The chain employs TRBV20-1 and TRBJ2-3; 9 positions match TRBD2. The read ends 3 residues before the CDR3 terminus; that terminus is restored from the germline J gene. Germline assignment: CDR1 DFQATT and CDR2 SNEGSKA (reference sequence). The J segment lost 1 base and the V segment lost 0 bases, leaving 8 bases of the junction unmatched. The CDR3 is 17 amino acids.